The sample holds one count of the clone carrying this T cell receptor beta chain. Any history of autoimmune disease or systemic immunosuppression disqualified patients. Blood sampling was done at baseline, cycle 4 day 1, and cycle 7 day 1. These data come from a study of OX40 agonist ivuxolimab in advanced cancers. Study context: Three patients, one with hepatocellular carcinoma and two with cutaneous melanoma, responded partially.

Germline CDR1 reads LNHDA; CDR2 reads SQIVND (reference sequence). Trimming cost V 3 bases and J 4 bases, with 9 bases left between them. CDR3 length equals 14 residues. TCRdb keeps only in-frame clones here, not all; method: immunoSEQ multiplex PCR. This sample has 75,000 to 100,000 clones, with more than 90% found just once. The TCR comes from an adult with an advanced solid tumor such as melanoma, head and neck, liver or kidney cancer. The source material was CD4+ or CD8+ T cells sorted from blood, sampled in a trial of the OX40 agonist ivuxolimab. This chain links TRBV19 with TRBJ2-2; D remains unclear. This CDR3 is CASSMSIVTGELFF. The CDR3 DNA is TGTGCCAGTAGTATGTCGATCGTCACCGGGGAGCTGTTTTTT.